This T cell receptor beta chain was obtained from a study of blood T cell repertoires in COVID-19. On the study more broadly: COVID-19 samples, acute and convalescent, were from the United States, Italy and Spain. Sources were T cells, B-cell-depleted T cells, or PBMCs; the material itself was cDNA or gDNA.

CDR1 is KGHSH, CDR2 LQKENI, per germline. The CDR3 extends over 16 amino acids. With 1 base removed from V and 2 bases from J, the gap between germline ends came to 14 bases. Authors' data handling: The assay estimated nucleated cells by amplifying reference gene primers. TCRdb's table, derived via immunoSEQ multiplex PCR, lists solely in-frame clones and lacks some. V and J calls and clone size are given by that table; D and trimming were obtained from the DNA. The profile shows 70,000 to 90,000 clones, 86% of them singletons. The sequence was obtained from a man in his 60s with acute or convalescent COVID-19. Material for sequencing was peripheral blood. The J gene is TRBJ2-5, the V gene TRBV18; unclear D gene. CDR3 nucleotides: TGTGCCAGCTCACCACGATGGAAAGGAGTACAAGAGACCCAGTACTTC. Protein: CASSPRWKGVQETQYF.